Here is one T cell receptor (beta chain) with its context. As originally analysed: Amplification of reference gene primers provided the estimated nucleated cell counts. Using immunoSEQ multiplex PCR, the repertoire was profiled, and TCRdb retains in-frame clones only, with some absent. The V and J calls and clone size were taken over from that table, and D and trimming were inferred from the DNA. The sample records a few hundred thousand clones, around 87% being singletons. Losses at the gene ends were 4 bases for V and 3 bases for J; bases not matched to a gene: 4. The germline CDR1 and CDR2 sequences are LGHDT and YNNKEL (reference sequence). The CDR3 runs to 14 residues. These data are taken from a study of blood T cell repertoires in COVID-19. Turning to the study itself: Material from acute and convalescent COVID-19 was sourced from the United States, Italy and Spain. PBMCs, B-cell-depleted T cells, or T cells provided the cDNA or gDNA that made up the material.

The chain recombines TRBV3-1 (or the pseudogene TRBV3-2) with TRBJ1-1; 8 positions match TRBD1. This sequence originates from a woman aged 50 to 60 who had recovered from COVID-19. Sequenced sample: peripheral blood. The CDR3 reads CASSRSDRDTEAFF. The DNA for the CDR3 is TGTGCCAGCAGCCGATCGGACAGGGACACTGAAGCTTTCTTT.